A selection of T cell receptor beta chains follows, all from one sample in a study of T cell responses to AZD1222 COVID-19 vaccine. Only in-frame clones appear in the TCRdb table, and some are missing; sequencing was by immunoSEQ multiplex PCR. Among fewer than 120,000 clones, 87% were seen once, and the ten largest hold around 3%. This specimen consisted of peripheral blood, obtained on day 0 of AZD1222 vaccination. These receptors were obtained from an adult in good health. The conserved cysteine and the conserved F or W are not part of the CDR3 here. Fields, in order: J gene, D gene, V gene, CDR3 protein. A D gene is named only where the DNA matches it firmly.

j_call: TRBJ1-5
d_call: TRBD1
v_call: TRBV19
cdr3_aa: ASSMGQGNQPQH

j_call: TRBJ1-4
d_call: TRBD1
v_call: TRBV9
cdr3_aa: ASSSPQGAVGEKLF

j_call: TRBJ2-5
d_call: TRBD2
v_call: TRBV3-1/TRBV3-2
cdr3_aa: ASRARGVQETQY

j_call: TRBJ1-4
d_call: NA
v_call: TRBV7-9
cdr3_aa: ASSSRQLNEKLF

j_call: TRBJ1-2
d_call: NA
v_call: TRBV9
cdr3_aa: ASSVDSSQSYGYT

j_call: TRBJ1-2
d_call: TRBD1
v_call: TRBV28
cdr3_aa: ASSLNGGQGAGYT

j_call: TRBJ2-3
d_call: TRBD1
v_call: TRBV6-2/TRBV6-3
cdr3_aa: ASSYPTGAVRTDTQY

j_call: TRBJ1-4
d_call: NA
v_call: TRBV19
cdr3_aa: ASSTLTNEKLF

j_call: TRBJ1-1
d_call: NA
v_call: TRBV3-1/TRBV3-2
cdr3_aa: ASSPIIGQSNMNTEAF

j_call: TRBJ1-2
d_call: NA
v_call: TRBV6-5
cdr3_aa: ASRNPSGLNYGYT

j_call: TRBJ1-2
d_call: NA
v_call: TRBV28
cdr3_aa: ASSSLGRYNYGYT

j_call: TRBJ2-5
d_call: NA
v_call: TRBV7-9
cdr3_aa: ASSLAGVRETQY

j_call: TRBJ2-6
d_call: NA
v_call: TRBV3-1/TRBV3-2
cdr3_aa: ASSLSGANVLT

j_call: TRBJ2-1
d_call: NA
v_call: TRBV28
cdr3_aa: ASSSPRGLVLEQF

j_call: TRBJ1-4
d_call: NA
v_call: TRBV7-6
cdr3_aa: ASSPGPYEKLF

j_call: TRBJ1-2
d_call: NA
v_call: TRBV3-1/TRBV3-2
cdr3_aa: ASSQGRNGLYGYT

j_call: TRBJ2-7
d_call: TRBD1
v_call: TRBV7-9
cdr3_aa: ASRDIGQGGTYEQY

j_call: TRBJ2-3
d_call: TRBD2
v_call: TRBV10-2
cdr3_aa: ASSAPGTTDTQY

j_call: TRBJ1-5
d_call: TRBD1
v_call: TRBV7-3
cdr3_aa: ASSLSFRDRVFKQPQH

j_call: TRBJ1-1
d_call: NA
v_call: TRBV4-3
cdr3_aa: ASSPGRRAFGTEAF

j_call: TRBJ2-7
d_call: NA
v_call: TRBV6-5
cdr3_aa: ASSRRTEKTYEQY

j_call: TRBJ2-2
d_call: NA
v_call: TRBV19
cdr3_aa: ASSVGRDTGELF

j_call: TRBJ1-5
d_call: TRBD1
v_call: TRBV7-9
cdr3_aa: ASSLGDSSNQPQH

j_call: TRBJ1-2
d_call: NA
v_call: TRBV12-3/TRBV12-4
cdr3_aa: ASSRQGYGYT

j_call: TRBJ1-1
d_call: TRBD1
v_call: TRBV6-2/TRBV6-3
cdr3_aa: ASSFGQGKWTEAF

j_call: TRBJ2-3
d_call: TRBD1
v_call: TRBV5-1
cdr3_aa: ASCPGQSLDTQY

j_call: TRBJ2-7
d_call: NA
v_call: TRBV5-4
cdr3_aa: ASSSRGVSYEQY

j_call: TRBJ1-5
d_call: NA
v_call: TRBV21-1
cdr3_aa: ASSKACEGRVESQPQH

j_call: TRBJ2-2
d_call: TRBD2
v_call: TRBV11-2
cdr3_aa: ASRAGGSGTGELF

j_call: TRBJ1-1
d_call: NA
v_call: TRBV19
cdr3_aa: ASTRREGNTEAF

j_call: TRBJ2-7
d_call: TRBD1
v_call: TRBV25-1
cdr3_aa: ASSESGTGDYEQY

j_call: TRBJ2-7
d_call: NA
v_call: TRBV3-1/TRBV3-2
cdr3_aa: ASSHGTRADEQY

j_call: TRBJ2-2
d_call: TRBD1
v_call: TRBV14
cdr3_aa: ASSRIRQGVVGELF

j_call: TRBJ1-1
d_call: TRBD1
v_call: TRBV9
cdr3_aa: ASSVGGQGKNTEAF

j_call: TRBJ2-2
d_call: NA
v_call: TRBV24-1
cdr3_aa: ATSDPNTGELF

j_call: TRBJ2-7
d_call: TRBD1
v_call: TRBV6-5
cdr3_aa: ASSTTGTATYEQY

j_call: TRBJ2-3
d_call: TRBD2
v_call: TRBV7-8
cdr3_aa: ASSRTSGSSTDTQY

j_call: TRBJ1-6
d_call: NA
v_call: TRBV15
cdr3_aa: ATSRDPGRGNSPLH

j_call: TRBJ1-4
d_call: NA
v_call: TRBV15
cdr3_aa: ATSRVNEKLF

j_call: TRBJ2-3
d_call: NA
v_call: TRBV11-1
cdr3_aa: ASSLNGAGTDTQY

j_call: TRBJ2-1
d_call: TRBD2
v_call: TRBV5-1
cdr3_aa: ASSPGTSGMVGEQF

j_call: TRBJ1-5
d_call: NA
v_call: TRBV30
cdr3_aa: AWSRYSNQPQH

j_call: TRBJ1-4
d_call: NA
v_call: TRBV28
cdr3_aa: ASSRSRLGDEKLF

j_call: TRBJ2-5
d_call: TRBD2
v_call: TRBV28
cdr3_aa: ASSLYRAGGKETQY

j_call: TRBJ2-2
d_call: NA
v_call: TRBV19
cdr3_aa: ASRGGTANTGELF

j_call: TRBJ1-4
d_call: NA
v_call: TRBV27
cdr3_aa: ASSLSVDSKKLF

j_call: TRBJ1-4
d_call: NA
v_call: TRBV30
cdr3_aa: AWSVGVGEKLF

j_call: TRBJ1-5
d_call: NA
v_call: TRBV28
cdr3_aa: ASEPGGSNQPQH

j_call: TRBJ1-1
d_call: NA
v_call: TRBV6-5
cdr3_aa: ASSTASTEAF

j_call: TRBJ1-1
d_call: NA
v_call: TRBV20-1
cdr3_aa: SASRQGATEAF

j_call: TRBJ1-6
d_call: NA
v_call: TRBV7-2
cdr3_aa: ASRANSYNSPLH